These 3 T cell receptor beta chains share one sample of origin, sequenced in a study of blood T cell repertoires in COVID-19. The protocol was immunoSEQ multiplex PCR, while the TCRdb copy is restricted to in-frame clones and leaves out a portion. The sample has roughly 170,000 clones, 86% seen once. Sequenced input: peripheral blood. The source is an older man with active or convalescent COVID-19.

The chain is built from TRBV27 and TRBJ1-1, with 7 bases fitting TRBD1. Germline V gene data show CDR1 as MNHEY and CDR2 as SMNVEV (reference sequence). This CDR3 has 15 residues. V lost 5 bases to trimming and J lost 7 bases; unmatched junction nucleotides: 13. This CDR3 is CASSIYQGVGNEAFF. As DNA, the CDR3 is TGTGCCAGCAGTATCTATCAGGGGGTTGGAAATGAAGCTTTCTTT.

This clone was counted a single time. The chain has TRBV29-1 and TRBJ1-1; TRBD1 is a possible D gene (6 bases). V was pared by 6 bases and J by 1 base, with 12 bases between. Per the germline V gene, CDR1 is SQVTM and CDR2 is ANQGSEA. This CDR3 has 13 amino acids. This CDR3 is CSVRQARNTEAFF. As DNA, the CDR3 is TGCAGCGTGAGACAGGCGAGGAACACTGAAGCTTTCTTT.

The CDR3 is CASSPFDRNTEAFF. The CDR3, as DNA: TGTGCCAGCAGTCCCTTCGACAGGAACACTGAAGCTTTCTTT. The rearrangement joins TRBV27 to TRBJ1-1; tentative D call: TRBD1 (5 bases). The CDR3 extends over 14 amino acids. The germline V gene has CDR1 MNHEY and CDR2 SMNVEV (reference sequence). The ends were cut back, 5 bases at V and 1 base at J, with 11 bases in the middle.